Detailed here is one TCR beta chain. These data belong to a study of blood T cell repertoires in COVID-19. Overall study context: There were acute and convalescent COVID-19 samples, and they came from the United States, Italy and Spain. PBMCs, B-cell-depleted T cells, or T cells were the source of the cDNA or gDNA that made up the material.

The CDR3 has 13 residues. Germline CDR1 reads MNHEY; CDR2 reads SVGAGI. Trimming removed 5 bases from V and 9 bases from J, with 16 bases in between. In the authors' methods: Estimated nucleated cell counts came from reference gene primer amplification. Produced via immunoSEQ multiplex PCR; TCRdb's table is partial and in-frame only. V, J and clone size reflect that table, while D and trimming were determined from the DNA. The table lists under 250,000 clones, approximately 80% of them singletons, with approximately 1.8% in the top ten. Sequencing was done on a sample of peripheral blood. The receptor was derived from a man aged 25 to 45 who had recovered from COVID-19. The chain has TRBV6-5 and TRBJ1-1; TRBD1 might be the D (5 bases). The CDR3 loop is CASSKPQDGQAFF. In DNA form, the CDR3 reads TGTGCCAGCAGTAAACCACAGGATGGGCAAGCTTTCTTT.